Shown below are 3 T cell receptor beta chains from a single sample sequenced in a study of blood T cell repertoires in COVID-19. Libraries were prepared by immunoSEQ multiplex PCR; TCRdb keeps only in-frame clonotypes and omits some of them. The repertoire holds some 310,000 clones, with 85% to 90% as singletons. Sequencing was done on a sample of peripheral blood. All receptors come from a woman aged 35 to 49 with COVID-19, enrolled during active disease.

Only a few counts were recorded for this clone. The gene calls are TRBV6-2 or TRBV6-3 and TRBJ1-1; 10 bases map to TRBD1. With 2 bases clipped from V and 5 bases from J, the junction kept 8 bases outside the gene matches. The CDR3 is made up of 16 amino acids. Germline V lookup: CDR1 MNHEY, CDR2 SVGEGT. The CDR3 coding sequence is TGTGCCAGCAGTTACGGAGACAGGGGGCAGAGGACTGAAGCTTTCTTT. As protein: CASSYGDRGQRTEAFF.

V is TRBV7-9 and J is TRBJ1-1; possibly TRBD1 for D (6 bases). Looked up from germline, CDR1 is SEHNR and CDR2 is FQNEAQ (reference sequence). The CDR3 consists of 17 residues. The V end lost 3 bases, the J end lost 5 bases, and 22 bases lay between the germline ends. CDR3 sequence (DNA): TGTGCCAGCAGCTTCCCCCAGGGGACCCATGAACGGACTGAAGCTTTCTTT. Translation gives CASSFPQGTHERTEAFF.

The chain joins TRBV13 to TRBJ1-1, with D perhaps TRBD1 (5 bases). Trimming took off 6 bases at V and 2 bases at J, with 10 bases between the two ends. The CDR3 spans 13 residues. Germline-derived CDR1 and CDR2 are PRHDT and FYEKMQ (reference sequence). The CDR3 sequence is CASRRQPNTEAFF. DNA for the CDR3: TGTGCCAGCAGACGACAGCCTAACACTGAAGCTTTCTTT. The full variable domain, rest sourced from reference TRBV13 and TRBJ1-1, is AAGVIQSPRHLIKEKRETATLKCYPIPRHDTVYWYQQGPGQDPQFLISFYEKMQSDKGSIPDRFSAQQFSDYHSELNMSSLELGDSALYFCASRRQPNTEAFFGQGTRLTVV.